This TCR beta chain originates from a study of PD-1 blockade in classical Hodgkin lymphoma. Notes on the study in general: A reduction in baseline TCR diversity was reportedly seen in newly diagnosed patients relative to healthy donors. The origin of the repertoire differences remains undefined, with disease activity or prior therapy as possible causes.

Sequencing used immunoSEQ multiplex PCR; TCRdb keeps in-frame clones, though not all of them. The sample holds about 90,000 clones, 83% seen once. As to this clone: Its matching antigen is unknown.

The CDR3 has 14 amino acids. The germline CDR1 and CDR2 sequences are LNHNV and YYDKDF (reference sequence). Trimming stripped 1 base from V and 5 bases from J, with 11 bases between. Time point denoted: cycle 4 day 1 (C4D1), after less than 7 weeks of nivolumab. There was relapse after autologous stem cell transplantation in every patient, and there was variation in brentuximab vedotin exposure. The chain couples TRBV15 to TRBJ2-5; tentatively, D is TRBD1 (5 bases). The source of this sequence is a human donor with classical Hodgkin lymphoma. The source was peripheral blood mononuclear cells (PBMCs), collected before the fourth cycle of nivolumab. CDR3 loop: CATSRAAGLETQYF. The CDR3 DNA follows: TGTGCCACCAGCAGAGCGGCAGGGCTCGAGACCCAGTACTTC.